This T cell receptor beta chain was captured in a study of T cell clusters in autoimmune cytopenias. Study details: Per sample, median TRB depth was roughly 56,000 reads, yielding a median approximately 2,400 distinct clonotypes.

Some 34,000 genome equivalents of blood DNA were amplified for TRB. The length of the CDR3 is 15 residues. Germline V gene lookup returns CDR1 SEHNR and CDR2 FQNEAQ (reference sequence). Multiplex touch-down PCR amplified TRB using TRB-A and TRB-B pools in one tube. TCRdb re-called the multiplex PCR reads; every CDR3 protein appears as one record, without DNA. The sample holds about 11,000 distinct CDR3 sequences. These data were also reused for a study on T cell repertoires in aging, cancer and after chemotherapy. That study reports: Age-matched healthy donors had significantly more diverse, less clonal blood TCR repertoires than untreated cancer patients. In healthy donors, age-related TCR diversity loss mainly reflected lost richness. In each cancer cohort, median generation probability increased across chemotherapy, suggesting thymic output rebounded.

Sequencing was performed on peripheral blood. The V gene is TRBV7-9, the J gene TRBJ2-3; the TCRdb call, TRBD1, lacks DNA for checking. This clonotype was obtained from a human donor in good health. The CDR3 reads CASSFEGALTDTQYF.